This is a list of T cell receptor beta chains from one sample in a study of T cell responses to AZD1222 COVID-19 vaccine. Generated by immunoSEQ multiplex PCR, the TCRdb table keeps only in-frame clones and is missing some. This table holds 100,000 to 110,000 clones, more than 75% found once. The sample consisted of peripheral blood, taken on day 0 of MenACWY control vaccination. These receptors were taken from an adult in good health. CDR3s include the opening cysteine and the closing phenylalanine or tryptophan. D genes are given only for firm matches. Clone size is not always given. Where it is, it says once, few, many or a class for expanded clones.

j_call	clone_size	v_call	d_call	cdr3_nt	cdr3_aa
TRBJ1-2	.	TRBV5-6	.	TGTGCCAGCAGCTTCCGATCTTCGGATGGCTACACCTTC	CASSFRSSDGYTF
TRBJ1-4	.	TRBV19	.	TGTGCCAGTAGTATAGGGCCCTCGTCTGAAAAACTGTTTTTT	CASSIGPSSEKLFF
TRBJ2-5	once	TRBV7-2	TRBD2	TGTGCCAGCAGCGTCTGGACTAGCGGGGGGGCCGCAGAGACCCAGTACTTC	CASSVWTSGGAAETQYF
TRBJ1-4	.	TRBV2	.	TGTGCCAGCAGCCGGGGAGGAACTAATGAAAAACTGTTTTTT	CASSRGGTNEKLFF
TRBJ1-1	.	TRBV10-3	.	TGTGCCATCGCAGGGGTTCAAGACACTGAAGCTTTCTTT	CAIAGVQDTEAFF
TRBJ2-3	.	TRBV7-3	TRBD2	TGTGCCAGCAGCTCTGGGTTACTAGCGGGGGCCGGAGATACGCAGTATTTT	CASSSGLLAGAGDTQYF
TRBJ1-1	once	TRBV7-2	.	TGTGCCAGCAGCTCCTCTCGAGAAGCTTTCTTT	CASSSSREAFF
TRBJ1-2	.	TRBV11-2	.	TGTGCCAGCAGCCCCGGAACAGGGACCTATGGCTACACCTTC	CASSPGTGTYGYTF
TRBJ2-3	once	TRBV28	TRBD2	TGTGCCAGCGGGACTAGCGGGGGGGCAGGGGATACGCAGTATTTT	CASGTSGGAGDTQYF
TRBJ1-2	.	TRBV7-9	.	TGTGCCAGCAGCTTAGGGTCCCGGGGCTATGGCTACACCTTC	CASSLGSRGYGYTF
TRBJ1-1	.	TRBV9	.	TGTGCCAGCAGCCCCCGGGAAGGGAAAGCTTTCTTT	CASSPREGKAFF
TRBJ1-2	.	TRBV7-9	TRBD1	TGTGCCAGCAGCACCCAGGGGGGCTATGGCTACACCTTC	CASSTQGGYGYTF
TRBJ1-1	.	TRBV7-2	TRBD1	TGTGCCAGCAGCGCGACAGGGACGAACACTGAAGCTTTCTTT	CASSATGTNTEAFF
TRBJ1-5	few	TRBV6-2/TRBV6-3	.	TGTGCCAGCAGTTACAACCCAGGGGAGGGTCAGCCCCAGCATTTT	CASSYNPGEGQPQHF
TRBJ2-1	.	TRBV11-2	.	TGTGCCAGCAGCCCCGTCGGGAAGCAGTTCTTC	CASSPVGKQFF
TRBJ2-5	.	TRBV7-2	TRBD2	TGTGCCAGCGGGGGGGGTTTGGGTCGGTGGCAGACCCAGTACTTC	CASGGGLGRWQTQYF
TRBJ2-5	.	TRBV5-1	TRBD2	TGCGCCAGCAGCCTAGCGGGGGCTCTACAAGAGACCCAGTACTTC	CASSLAGALQETQYF
TRBJ2-7	once	TRBV9	.	TGTGCCAGCAGCGCACAGGGATCCTACGAGCAGTACTTC	CASSAQGSYEQYF
TRBJ1-2	.	TRBV6-6	.	TGTGCCAGCAGGACGGGGGGGAACTATGGCTACACCTTC	CASRTGGNYGYTF
TRBJ1-2	.	TRBV30	TRBD1	TGTGCCTGGAGTGTAAACAGGGGCGATCGCTACACCTTC	CAWSVNRGDRYTF
TRBJ2-2	few	TRBV27	.	TGTGCCAGCAGTTTATTTACAGGGCTTGCCACCGGGGAGCTGTTTTTT	CASSLFTGLATGELFF
TRBJ2-1	.	TRBV7-2	TRBD1	TGTGCCAGCAGCTCGACCGGGACAGGGGGCTTTGATGAGCAGTTCTTC	CASSSTGTGGFDEQFF
TRBJ1-1	few	TRBV20-1	TRBD1	TGCAGTGCTACCGGACAGGCGGAAGCTTTCTTT	CSATGQAEAFF
TRBJ1-2	.	TRBV6-4	TRBD1	TGTGCCAGCAGGCCGGGACCGGGACAGAACTATGGCTACACCTTC	CASRPGPGQNYGYTF
TRBJ1-1	.	TRBV28	.	TGTGCCAGCAGTTTAGCGAGCAGGGCCTTGCTGGGTACTGAAGCTTTCTTT	CASSLASRALLGTEAFF
TRBJ1-5	once	TRBV28	.	TGTGCCAGCAGTCTTGGTGCGAGTGGGAATCAGCCCCAGCATTTT	CASSLGASGNQPQHF
TRBJ2-1	once	TRBV9	TRBD2	TGTGCCAGCAGCGTAGGCGGGAGCCACAATGAGCAGTTCTTC	CASSVGGSHNEQFF
TRBJ2-7	.	TRBV18	.	TGTGCCAGCTCACCAACTCCAGCGGCGCGGGAATCCTACGAGCAGTACTTC	CASSPTPAARESYEQYF
TRBJ2-4	few	TRBV21-1	.	TGTGCCAGCAGCTCCGCGGGACAGGGAACCTTACGAAACATTCAGTACTTC	CASSSAGQGTLRNIQYF
TRBJ2-5	.	TRBV11-2	.	TGTGCCAGCAGCCCCCGGATAGCGGAACAAGAGACCCAGTACTTC	CASSPRIAEQETQYF
TRBJ2-5	.	TRBV5-4	.	TGTGCCAGCAGCTTCGATCCGGGGGCTGGCGAGACCCAGTACTTC	CASSFDPGAGETQYF
TRBJ2-7	once	TRBV7-2	TRBD2	TGTGCCAGCAGCGGGCGACTAGCGGGAGAGGGAGAGCAGTACTTC	CASSGRLAGEGEQYF
TRBJ2-7	.	TRBV6-5	TRBD2	TGTGCCAGCGGCATCCTAGCGGGAGCTGGCCACGAGCAGTACTTC	CASGILAGAGHEQYF
TRBJ1-2	.	TRBV29-1	.	TGCAGCGTTCACAGGGCTGAGGGCTACACCTTC	CSVHRAEGYTF
TRBJ1-1	.	TRBV3-1/TRBV3-2	.	TGTGCCAGCAGCCCCCATGGCCCCGAGGGCCTTGAAGCTTTCTTT	CASSPHGPEGLEAFF
TRBJ1-4	once	TRBV19	.	TGTGCCAGTAGTATAGTTGGCGCAACTAATGAAAAACTGTTTTTT	CASSIVGATNEKLFF
TRBJ1-2	.	TRBV4-1	.	TGCGCCAGCAGCCAAGAAGCGGGGCGGGTCTATGGCTACACCTTC	CASSQEAGRVYGYTF
TRBJ1-1	.	TRBV5-1	.	TGCGCCAGCAGCTTCAAACCCCCAGGGGAAGGCACTGAAGCTTTCTTT	CASSFKPPGEGTEAFF
TRBJ2-1	.	TRBV2	.	TGTGCCAGCACGGAGGAGACCGGGGACCCTTCTTACAATGAGCAGTTCTTC	CASTEETGDPSYNEQFF
TRBJ2-3	.	TRBV7-2	TRBD1	TGTGCCAGCAGCTCCGACAGGGGGCGGGGATCAGATACGCAGTATTTT	CASSSDRGRGSDTQYF
TRBJ1-6	.	TRBV7-2	.	TGTGCCAAGCAGCTTCCAGGGCAGGATTCACCCCTCCACTTT	CAKQLPGQDSPLHF
TRBJ1-1	few	TRBV19	TRBD1	TGTGCCAGTAGCCGGCCGGGACAGGGGGTTTTTGGGTCTGAAGCTTTCTTT	CASSRPGQGVFGSEAFF
TRBJ1-3	medium-sized	TRBV21-1	.	TGTGCCAGCTTGCGGACAGCCGGAAACACCATATATTTT	CASLRTAGNTIYF
TRBJ1-5	.	TRBV2	TRBD1	TGTGCCAGCAGGGGACAGCTCAATCAGCCCCAGCATTTT	CASRGQLNQPQHF
TRBJ1-2	once	TRBV19	.	TGTGCCAGTAGTATATCTGGGTACGGCTACACCTTC	CASSISGYGYTF
TRBJ2-2	.	TRBV6-5	.	TGTGCCAGCAGTTACTCCGCTAGTAACACCGGGGAGCTGTTTTTT	CASSYSASNTGELFF
TRBJ1-5	.	TRBV2	.	TGTGCCAGCAGTGTCGGGGGATCAGGTCAGCCCCAGCATTTT	CASSVGGSGQPQHF
TRBJ2-7	.	TRBV3-1/TRBV3-2	TRBD1	TGTGCCAGCAGCCAAGATACAGGGGGCTTCTACGAGCAGTACTTC	CASSQDTGGFYEQYF